Reported below is one T cell receptor (beta chain). There was RNA extracted from PBMCs, and the TCR library was made from it. TCRdb itself ran the reads through MiXCR, one entry per CDR3 protein. The table includes some 500 distinct CDR3 sequences, around 62% detected once. V was clipped by 5 bases and J by 0 bases, with 14 bases between them. CDR1 is SGHDN and CDR2 is FVKESK in the germline V gene. CDR3 length: 16 residues. This record belongs to a study of regulatory T cells in long-lasting Graves disease. This sequence was found in a female donor with Graves disease. The sequencing used peripheral blood mononuclear cells (PBMCs), collected with antithyroid drug treatment, in newly diagnosed or persistent Graves disease (not recorded which). The chain uses TRBV14 and TRBJ2-1, with TRBD1 as a possible D gene (5 bases). The CDR3 nucleotides read TGTGCCAGCAGCACCCGGACATTTTACTCCTACAATGAGCAGTTCTTC. It codes for CASSTRTFYSYNEQFF.